The rows below give T cell receptor beta chains drawn from one sample of a study of shared clonotypes between healthy human individuals. Generated by immunoSEQ multiplex PCR, the TCRdb table keeps only in-frame clones and is missing some. The data show millions of clones, with over 85% seen just once and roughly 0.13% held by the top ten. The sample taken for sequencing was naive CD4+ T cells sorted from blood. The receptors shown here come from a man between 18 and 35 years old in good health. Both conserved end residues are part of each CDR3. The D gene is left open where the match is weak. Rows may omit the clone size; those that give it use once, few, many or a size class.

j_call | v_call | d_call | clone_size | cdr3_aa | cdr3_nt
TRBJ2-7 | TRBV9 | NA | NA | CASSPGGLSYEQYF | TGTGCCAGCAGCCCGGGGGGCTTATCCTACGAGCAGTACTTC
TRBJ2-2 | TRBV6-5 | NA | NA | CASSERSGTGELFF | TGTGCCAGCAGCGAGCGGTCGGGCACCGGGGAGCTGTTTTTT
TRBJ2-7 | TRBV6-5 | TRBD2 | NA | CASSYGAGAYEQYF | TGTGCCAGCAGTTACGGGGCGGGAGCCTACGAGCAGTACTTC
TRBJ1-1 | TRBV18 | TRBD1 | NA | CASSPYVLRTGGPEAFF | TGTGCCAGCTCACCATATGTTTTAAGGACAGGGGGGCCTGAAGCTTTCTTT
TRBJ1-1 | TRBV18 | NA | NA | CASSPRGAPDTEAFF | TGTGCCAGCTCACCCCGAGGAGCTCCCGACACTGAAGCTTTCTTT
TRBJ1-1 | TRBV6-5 | NA | NA | CASSYFGPGQKEAFF | TGTGCCAGCAGTTACTTTGGCCCGGGCCAAAAAGAAGCTTTCTTT
TRBJ1-1 | TRBV27 | NA | NA | CASSSGQTMNTEAFF | TGTGCCAGCAGTTCGGGACAAACAATGAACACTGAAGCTTTCTTT
TRBJ2-2 | TRBV6-1 | NA | NA | CASSELWGTGELFF | TGTGCCAGCAGTGAACTTTGGGGGACCGGGGAGCTGTTTTTT
TRBJ2-5 | TRBV7-9 | NA | NA | CASSLGGSGRQASETQYF | TGTGCCAGCAGCTTAGGGGGCTCCGGAAGACAGGCTTCGGAGACCCAGTACTTC
TRBJ1-3 | TRBV6-5 | NA | NA | CASISPGNTIYF | TGTGCCAGCATAAGTCCCGGAAACACCATATATTTT
TRBJ2-5 | TRBV5-1 | TRBD1 | NA | CASSPGGAWQETQYF | TGCGCCAGCAGCCCAGGGGGCGCGTGGCAAGAGACCCAGTACTTC
TRBJ1-1 | TRBV6-1 | NA | NA | CASKIGLNTEAFF | TGTGCCAGCAAGATAGGACTCAACACTGAAGCTTTCTTT
TRBJ1-2 | TRBV10-3 | NA | NA | CAISEGPGEVYGYTF | TGTGCCATCAGTGAGGGGCCAGGGGAGGTCTATGGCTACACCTTC
TRBJ2-1 | TRBV9 | NA | NA | CASSFTGPSSYNEQFF | TGTGCCAGCAGCTTCACTGGGCCAAGCTCCTACAATGAGCAGTTCTTC
TRBJ1-3 | TRBV6-1 | NA | NA | CASSGPGFPGNTIYF | TGTGCCAGCAGTGGGCCCGGCTTTCCTGGAAACACCATATATTTT
TRBJ2-7 | TRBV18 | NA | NA | CASSPVSGIEQYF | TGTGCCAGCTCACCAGTCTCGGGAATCGAGCAGTACTTC
TRBJ2-6 | TRBV25-1 | NA | NA | CASNSGANVLTF | TGTGCCAGCAACAGTGGGGCCAACGTCCTGACTTTC
TRBJ2-3 | TRBV27 | NA | NA | CASSLRDLGTDTQYF | TGTGCCAGCAGTCTTCGAGACTTGGGGACAGATACGCAGTATTTT
TRBJ1-4 | TRBV7-8 | NA | few | CASSFLSGTEKLFF | TGTGCCAGCAGCTTCCTTTCAGGGACTGAAAAACTGTTTTTT
TRBJ2-6 | TRBV10-3 | TRBD2 | NA | CAISESGRGAISSGANVLTF | TGTGCCATCAGTGAGTCTGGGCGGGGGGCCATTAGCTCTGGGGCCAACGTCCTGACTTTC
TRBJ1-2 | TRBV29-1 | NA | NA | CSVEDTGYGYTF | TGCAGCGTTGAAGACACGGGGTATGGCTACACCTTC
TRBJ2-2 | TRBV10-3 | NA | NA | CAISESWMSRSGELFF | TGTGCCATCAGTGAGTCTTGGATGAGTCGTTCCGGGGAGCTGTTTTTT
TRBJ2-3 | TRBV20-1 | NA | NA | CSASRDAQYF | TGCAGTGCTAGTCGCGATGCGCAGTATTTT
TRBJ1-2 | TRBV30 | NA | NA | CAWSRQLNYGYTF | TGTGCCTGGAGTAGACAGCTAAACTATGGCTACACCTTC
TRBJ1-2 | TRBV18 | NA | NA | CASSPPISTIGYTF | TGTGCCAGCTCACCACCGATCTCTACCATTGGCTACACCTTC
TRBJ2-5 | TRBV5-1 | NA | once | CASKRDGQETQYF | TGCGCCAGCAAAAGGGACGGGCAAGAGACCCAGTACTTC
TRBJ1-6 | TRBV5-1 | NA | NA | CASSLAGFSSYNSPLHF | TGCGCCAGCAGCTTGGCAGGGTTTAGCTCCTATAATTCACCCCTCCACTTT
TRBJ1-2 | TRBV28 | NA | NA | CASSGTPGYTF | TGTGCCAGCAGTGGTACCCCCGGCTACACCTTC
TRBJ2-7 | TRBV5-1 | NA | NA | CASSLEPPYEQYF | TGCGCCAGCAGCTTGGAACCACCTTACGAGCAGTACTTC
TRBJ2-3 | TRBV7-2 | NA | once | CASSLDSSAADTQYF | TGTGCCAGCAGCTTAGATTCCAGCGCCGCAGATACGCAGTATTTT
TRBJ1-6 | TRBV6-5 | NA | NA | CASSYSNLNNVLHF | TGTGCCAGCAGTTACTCGAATCTAAACAACGTTCTCCACTTT
TRBJ2-1 | TRBV7-2 | NA | NA | CASSLHAGWNSYNEQFF | TGTGCCAGCAGCCTCCACGCGGGATGGAACTCCTACAATGAGCAGTTCTTC
TRBJ1-2 | TRBV28 | TRBD1 | NA | CASSQSPGQGIGYTF | TGTGCCAGCAGTCAATCTCCGGGACAGGGCATCGGCTACACCTTC
TRBJ2-2 | TRBV5-6 | NA | once | CASSLLGNTGELFF | TGTGCCAGCAGCTTGTTAGGAAACACCGGGGAGCTGTTTTTT
TRBJ1-5 | TRBV4-1 | NA | NA | CASSQVVGSQPQHF | TGCGCCAGCAGCCAAGTAGTAGGTTCGCAGCCCCAGCATTTT
TRBJ1-2 | TRBV30 | NA | NA | CAWSVREYYGYTF | TGTGCCTGGAGTGTACGGGAGTACTATGGCTACACCTTC
TRBJ1-2 | TRBV28 | NA | NA | CASSFLRVGNYGYTF | TGTGCCAGCAGTTTCCTACGGGTTGGCAACTATGGCTACACCTTC
TRBJ2-5 | TRBV5-4 | TRBD2 | NA | CASSLPSGGQETQYF | TGTGCCAGCAGCTTGCCTAGCGGGGGACAAGAGACCCAGTACTTC